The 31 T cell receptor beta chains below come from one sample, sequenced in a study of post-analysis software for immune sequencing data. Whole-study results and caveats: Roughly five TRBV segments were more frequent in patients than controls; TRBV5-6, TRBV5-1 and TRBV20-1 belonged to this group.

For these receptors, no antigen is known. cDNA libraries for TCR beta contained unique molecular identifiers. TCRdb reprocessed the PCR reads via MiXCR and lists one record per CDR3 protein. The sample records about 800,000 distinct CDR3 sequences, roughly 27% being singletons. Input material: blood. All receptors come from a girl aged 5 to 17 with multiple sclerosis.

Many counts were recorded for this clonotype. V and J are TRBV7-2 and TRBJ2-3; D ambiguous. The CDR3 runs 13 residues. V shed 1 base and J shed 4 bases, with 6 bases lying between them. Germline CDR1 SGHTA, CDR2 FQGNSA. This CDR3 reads CASSLVVADTQYF. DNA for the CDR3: TGTGCCAGCAGCTTAGTGGTGGCAGATACGCAGTATTTT.

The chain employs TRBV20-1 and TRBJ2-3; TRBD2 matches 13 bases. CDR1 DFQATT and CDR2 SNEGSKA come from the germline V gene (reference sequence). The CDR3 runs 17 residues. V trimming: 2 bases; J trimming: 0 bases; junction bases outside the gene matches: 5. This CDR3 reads CSARPRGLAGSTDTQYF. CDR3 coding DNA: TGCAGTGCTAGACCACGGGGACTAGCGGGGAGCACAGATACGCAGTATTTT.

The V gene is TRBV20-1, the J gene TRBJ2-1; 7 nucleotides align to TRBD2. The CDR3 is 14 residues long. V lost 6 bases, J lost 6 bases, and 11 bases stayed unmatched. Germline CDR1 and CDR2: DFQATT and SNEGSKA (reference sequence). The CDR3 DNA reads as TGCAGTGCCCTTGCGGGGGTCGGCGTCAATGAGCAGTTCTTC. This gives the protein CSALAGVGVNEQFF.

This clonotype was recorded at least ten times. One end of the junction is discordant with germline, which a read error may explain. CDR3 loop: CASSPRAIQETQYF. The DNA of the CDR3 is TGCGCCAGCAGCCCGAGGGCAATCCAAGAGACCCAGTACTTC. The chain is built from TRBV11-2 and TRBJ2-5; possibly TRBD2 for D (5 bases). The CDR3 runs to 14 residues. Germline CDR1 reads SGHAT; CDR2 reads FQNNGV.

The CDR3 protein is CATSSSSHRYF. The CDR3 nucleotides are TGTGCCACCAGCTCCTCCAGCCATCGGTACTTC. This chain connects TRBV15 to TRBJ2-5, with unresolved D. Germline lookup yields CDR1 LNHNV and CDR2 YYDKDF (reference sequence). V was cut by 5 bases and J by 13 bases, with 14 bases left in between. This CDR3 has 11 residues.

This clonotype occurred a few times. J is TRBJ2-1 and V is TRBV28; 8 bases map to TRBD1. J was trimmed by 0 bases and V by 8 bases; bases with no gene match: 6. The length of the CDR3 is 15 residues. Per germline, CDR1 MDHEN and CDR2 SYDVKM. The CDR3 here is CASLGDRLSYNEQFF. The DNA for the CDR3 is TGTGCCAGCCTCGGGGACAGGCTCTCCTACAATGAGCAGTTCTTC.

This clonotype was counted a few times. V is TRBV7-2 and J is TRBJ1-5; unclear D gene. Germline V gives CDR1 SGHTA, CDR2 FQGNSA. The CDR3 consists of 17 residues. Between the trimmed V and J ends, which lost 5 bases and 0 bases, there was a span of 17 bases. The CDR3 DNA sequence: TGTGCCAGCAGCCTAGGATTGGGTGGTTATAGCAATCAGCCCCAGCATTTT. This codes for CASSLGLGGYSNQPQHF.

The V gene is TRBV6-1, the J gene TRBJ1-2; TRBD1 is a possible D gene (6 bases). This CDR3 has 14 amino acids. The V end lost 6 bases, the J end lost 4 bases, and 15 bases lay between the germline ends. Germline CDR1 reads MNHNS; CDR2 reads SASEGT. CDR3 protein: CASSPKTGPYGYTF. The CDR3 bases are TGTGCCAGCAGCCCGAAAACAGGGCCCTATGGCTACACCTTC.

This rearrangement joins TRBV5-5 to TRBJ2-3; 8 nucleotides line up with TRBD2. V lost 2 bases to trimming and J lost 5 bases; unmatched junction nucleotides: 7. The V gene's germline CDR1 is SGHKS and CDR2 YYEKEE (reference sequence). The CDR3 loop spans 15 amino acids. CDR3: CASSFRPLAEDTQYF. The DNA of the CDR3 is TGTGCCAGCAGCTTTCGTCCACTAGCGGAAGATACGCAGTATTTT. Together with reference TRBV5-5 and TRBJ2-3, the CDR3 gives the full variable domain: DAGVTQSPTHLIKTRGQQVTLRCSPISGHKSVSWYQQVLGQGPQFIFQYYEKEERGRGNFPDRFSARQFPNYSSELNVNALLLGDSALYLCASSFRPLAEDTQYFGPGTRLTVL.

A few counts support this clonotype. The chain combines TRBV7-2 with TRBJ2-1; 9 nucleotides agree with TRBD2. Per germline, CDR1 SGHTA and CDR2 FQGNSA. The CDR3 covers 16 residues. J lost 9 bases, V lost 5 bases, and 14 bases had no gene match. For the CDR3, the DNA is TGTGCCAGCAGCCCGTTAGCGGGGGCGCCGGGGAGTGAGCAGTTCTTC. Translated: CASSPLAGAPGSEQFF.

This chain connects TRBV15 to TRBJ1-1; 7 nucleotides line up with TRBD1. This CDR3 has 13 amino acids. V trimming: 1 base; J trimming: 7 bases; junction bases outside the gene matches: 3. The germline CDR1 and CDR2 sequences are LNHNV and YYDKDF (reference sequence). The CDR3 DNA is TGTGCCACCAGCAGAGCCAGGGGGTTTGAAGCTTTCTTT. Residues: CATSRARGFEAFF. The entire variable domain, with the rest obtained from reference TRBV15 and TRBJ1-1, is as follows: DAMVIQNPRYQVTQFGKPVTLSCSQTLNHNVMYWYQQKSSQAPKLLFHYYDKDFNNEADTPDNFQSRRPNTSFCFLDIRSPGLGDTAMYLCATSRARGFEAFFGQGTRLTVV.

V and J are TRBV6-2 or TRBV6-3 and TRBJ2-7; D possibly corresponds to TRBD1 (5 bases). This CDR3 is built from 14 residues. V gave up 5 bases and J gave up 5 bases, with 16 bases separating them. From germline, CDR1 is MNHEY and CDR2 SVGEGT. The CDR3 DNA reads TGTGCCAGCAGTCCCATTGGGGCTTACCACGAGCAGTACTTC. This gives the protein CASSPIGAYHEQYF.

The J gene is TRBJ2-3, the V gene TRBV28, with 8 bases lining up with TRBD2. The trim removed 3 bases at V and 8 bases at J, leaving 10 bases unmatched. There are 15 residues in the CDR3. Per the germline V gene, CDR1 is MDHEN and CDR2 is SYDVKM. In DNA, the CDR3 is TGTGCCAGCAGTTTTGTACGGGAGGGCCCCGGTACGCAGTATTTT. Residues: CASSFVREGPGTQYF.

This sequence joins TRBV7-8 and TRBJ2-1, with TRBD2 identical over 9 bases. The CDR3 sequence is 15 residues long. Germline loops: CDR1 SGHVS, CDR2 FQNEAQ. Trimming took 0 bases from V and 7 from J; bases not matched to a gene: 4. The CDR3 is CASSLASGSWNEQFF. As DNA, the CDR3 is TGTGCCAGCAGCTTAGCTAGCGGGAGCTGGAATGAGCAGTTCTTC.

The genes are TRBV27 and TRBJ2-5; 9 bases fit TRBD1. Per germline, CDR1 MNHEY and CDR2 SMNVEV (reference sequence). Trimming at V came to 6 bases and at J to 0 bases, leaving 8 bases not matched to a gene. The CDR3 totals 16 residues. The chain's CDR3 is CASRITGGPYQETQYF. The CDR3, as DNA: TGTGCCAGCAGAATTACAGGGGGCCCGTACCAAGAGACCCAGTACTTC.

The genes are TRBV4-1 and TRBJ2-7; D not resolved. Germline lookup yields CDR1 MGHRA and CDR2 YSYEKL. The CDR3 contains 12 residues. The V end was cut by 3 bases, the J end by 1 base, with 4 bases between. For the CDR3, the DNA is TGCGCCAGCAGCCATACATCCTACGAGCAGTACTTC. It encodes CASSHTSYEQYF.

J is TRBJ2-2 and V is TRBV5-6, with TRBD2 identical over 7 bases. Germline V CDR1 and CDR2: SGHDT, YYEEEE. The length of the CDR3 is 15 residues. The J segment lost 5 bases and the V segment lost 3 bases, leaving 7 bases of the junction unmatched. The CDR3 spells CASSWGGRQTGELFF. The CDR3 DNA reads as TGTGCCAGCAGCTGGGGGGGACGGCAAACCGGGGAGCTGTTTTTT.

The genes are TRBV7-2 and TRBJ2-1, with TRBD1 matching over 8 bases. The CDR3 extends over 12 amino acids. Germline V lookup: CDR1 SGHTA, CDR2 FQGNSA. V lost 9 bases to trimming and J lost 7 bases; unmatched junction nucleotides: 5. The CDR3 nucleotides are TGTGCCAGTAGACAGGGGTCGAATGAGCAGTTCTTC. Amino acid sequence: CASRQGSNEQFF. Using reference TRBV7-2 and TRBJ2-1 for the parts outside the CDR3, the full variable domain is GAGVSQSPSNKVTEKGKDVELRCDPISGHTALYWYRQSLGQGLEFLIYFQGNSAPDKSGLPSDRFSAERTGGSVSTLTIQRTQQEDSAVYLCASRQGSNEQFFGPGTRLTVL.

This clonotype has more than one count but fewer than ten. The CDR3 DNA follows: TGCGCCAGCAGCTTGGGACTAGCGGGAGTGGGAGATGAGCAGTTCTTC. As protein: CASSLGLAGVGDEQFF. The chain employs TRBV5-1 and TRBJ2-1; TRBD2 matches at 12 bases. The junction had 6 bases not matched to a gene; V was cut back by 0 bases and J by 8 bases. The germline V gene encodes CDR1 SGHRS and CDR2 YFSETQ. The CDR3 covers 16 residues.

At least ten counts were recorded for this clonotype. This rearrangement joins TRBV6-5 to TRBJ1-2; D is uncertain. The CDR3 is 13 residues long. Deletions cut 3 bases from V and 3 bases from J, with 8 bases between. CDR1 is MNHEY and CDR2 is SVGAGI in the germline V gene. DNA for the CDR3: TGTGCCAGCAGTTATGCGGCACACTATGGCTACACCTTC. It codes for CASSYAAHYGYTF.

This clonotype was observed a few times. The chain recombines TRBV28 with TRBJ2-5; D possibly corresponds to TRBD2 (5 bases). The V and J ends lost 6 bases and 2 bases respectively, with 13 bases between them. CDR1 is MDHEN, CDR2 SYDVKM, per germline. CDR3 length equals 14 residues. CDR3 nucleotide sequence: TGTGCCAGCAGGGTCAGGAGGCAACAAGAGACCCAGTACTTC. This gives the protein CASRVRRQQETQYF.

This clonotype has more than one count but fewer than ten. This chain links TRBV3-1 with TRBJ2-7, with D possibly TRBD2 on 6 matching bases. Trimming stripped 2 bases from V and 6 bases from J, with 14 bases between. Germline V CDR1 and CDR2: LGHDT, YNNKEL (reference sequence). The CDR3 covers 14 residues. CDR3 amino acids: CASSQRGGKAEQYF. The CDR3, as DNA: TGTGCCAGCAGCCAACGGGGCGGGAAGGCCGAGCAGTACTTC.

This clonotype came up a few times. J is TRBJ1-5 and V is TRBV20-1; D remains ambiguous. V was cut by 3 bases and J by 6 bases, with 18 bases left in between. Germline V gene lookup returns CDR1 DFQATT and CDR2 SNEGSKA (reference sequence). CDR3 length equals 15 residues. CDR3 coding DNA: TGCAGTGCTAGGAACAGACTCGGTGAGGGTCAGCCCCAGCATTTT. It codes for CSARNRLGEGQPQHF.

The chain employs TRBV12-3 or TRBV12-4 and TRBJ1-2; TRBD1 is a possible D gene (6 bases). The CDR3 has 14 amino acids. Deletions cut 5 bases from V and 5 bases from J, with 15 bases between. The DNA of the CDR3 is TGTGCCAGCAGTCCTTCAGGGGAGTCTTATGGCTACACCTTC. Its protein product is CASSPSGESYGYTF.

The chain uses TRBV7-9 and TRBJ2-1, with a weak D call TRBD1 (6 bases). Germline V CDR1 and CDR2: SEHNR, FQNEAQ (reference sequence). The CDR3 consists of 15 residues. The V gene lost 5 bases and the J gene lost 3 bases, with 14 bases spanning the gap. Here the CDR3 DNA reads TGTGCCAGCAGCCCACGGGGACATAACTACAATGAGCAGTTCTTC. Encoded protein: CASSPRGHNYNEQFF.

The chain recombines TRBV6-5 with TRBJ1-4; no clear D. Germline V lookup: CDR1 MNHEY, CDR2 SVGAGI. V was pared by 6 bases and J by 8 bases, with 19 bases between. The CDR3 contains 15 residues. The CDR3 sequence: CASRPHMAGNEKLFF. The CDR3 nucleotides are TGTGCCAGCAGACCTCACATGGCGGGGAACGAAAAACTGTTTTTT.

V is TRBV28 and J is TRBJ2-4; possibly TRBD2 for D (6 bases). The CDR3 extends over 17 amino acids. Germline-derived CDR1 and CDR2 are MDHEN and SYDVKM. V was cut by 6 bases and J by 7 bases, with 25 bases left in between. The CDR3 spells CASSEVEGSALLNIQYF. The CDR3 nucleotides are TGTGCCAGCAGCGAAGTGGAGGGCAGTGCCTTGCTCAACATTCAGTACTTC.

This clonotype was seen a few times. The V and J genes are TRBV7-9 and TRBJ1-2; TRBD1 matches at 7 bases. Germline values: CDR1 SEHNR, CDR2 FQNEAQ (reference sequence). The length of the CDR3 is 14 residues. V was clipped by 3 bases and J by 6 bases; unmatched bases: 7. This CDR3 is CASSLGQPTDGYTF. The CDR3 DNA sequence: TGTGCCAGCAGCTTGGGACAGCCCACGGATGGCTACACCTTC.

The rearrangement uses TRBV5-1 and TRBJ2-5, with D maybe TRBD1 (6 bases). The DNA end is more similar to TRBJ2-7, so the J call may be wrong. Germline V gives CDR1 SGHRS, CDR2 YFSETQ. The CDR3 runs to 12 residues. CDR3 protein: CASSLYRDEQYF. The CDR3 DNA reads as TGCGCCAGCAGCCTCTACAGGGACGAGCAGTACTTC.

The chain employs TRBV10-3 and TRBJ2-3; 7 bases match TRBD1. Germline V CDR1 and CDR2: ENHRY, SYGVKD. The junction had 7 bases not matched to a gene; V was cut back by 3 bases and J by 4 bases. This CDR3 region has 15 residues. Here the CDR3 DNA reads TGTGCCATCAGTGACCAGGCAGGGGGTTCAGATACGCAGTATTTT. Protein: CAISDQAGGSDTQYF.

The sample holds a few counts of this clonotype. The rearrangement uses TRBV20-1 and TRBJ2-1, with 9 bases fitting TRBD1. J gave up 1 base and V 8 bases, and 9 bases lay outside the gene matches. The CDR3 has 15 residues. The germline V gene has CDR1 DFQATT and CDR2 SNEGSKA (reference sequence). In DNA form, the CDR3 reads TGCAGTACTAAACCGACAGGGGGATCCTACAATGAGCAGTTCTTC. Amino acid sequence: CSTKPTGGSYNEQFF.